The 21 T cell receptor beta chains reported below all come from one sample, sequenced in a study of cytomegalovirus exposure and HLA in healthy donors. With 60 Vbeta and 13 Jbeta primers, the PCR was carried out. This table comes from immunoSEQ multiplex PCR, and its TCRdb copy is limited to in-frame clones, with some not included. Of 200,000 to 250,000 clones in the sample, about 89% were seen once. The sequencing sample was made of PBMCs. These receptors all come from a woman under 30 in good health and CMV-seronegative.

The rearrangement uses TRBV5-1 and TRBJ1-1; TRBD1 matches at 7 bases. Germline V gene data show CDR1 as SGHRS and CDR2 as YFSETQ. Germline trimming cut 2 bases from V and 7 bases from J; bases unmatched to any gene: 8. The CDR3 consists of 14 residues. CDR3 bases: TGCGCCAGCAGCTTAAGACCCGGGACAGATGAAGCTTTCTTT. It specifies CASSLRPGTDEAFF.

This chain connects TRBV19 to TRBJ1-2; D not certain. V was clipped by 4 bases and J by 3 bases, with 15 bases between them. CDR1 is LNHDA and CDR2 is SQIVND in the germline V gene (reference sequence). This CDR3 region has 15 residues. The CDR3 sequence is CASSSPEAGYYGYTF. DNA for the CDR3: TGTGCCAGTAGTAGCCCAGAGGCCGGGTACTATGGCTACACCTTC.

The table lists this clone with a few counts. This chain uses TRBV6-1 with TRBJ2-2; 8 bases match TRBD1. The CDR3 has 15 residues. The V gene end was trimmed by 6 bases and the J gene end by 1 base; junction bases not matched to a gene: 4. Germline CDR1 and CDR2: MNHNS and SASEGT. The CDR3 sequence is CASRAGTGNTGELFF. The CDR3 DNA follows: TGTGCCAGCAGAGCCGGGACAGGGAACACCGGGGAGCTGTTTTTT.

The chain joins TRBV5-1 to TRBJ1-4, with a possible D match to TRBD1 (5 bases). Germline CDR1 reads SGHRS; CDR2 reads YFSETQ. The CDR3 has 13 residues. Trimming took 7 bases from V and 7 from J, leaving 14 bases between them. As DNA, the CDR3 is TGCGCCAGCGCCCCCCAGGGTGCTGAAAAACTGTTTTTT. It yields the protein CASAPQGAEKLFF.

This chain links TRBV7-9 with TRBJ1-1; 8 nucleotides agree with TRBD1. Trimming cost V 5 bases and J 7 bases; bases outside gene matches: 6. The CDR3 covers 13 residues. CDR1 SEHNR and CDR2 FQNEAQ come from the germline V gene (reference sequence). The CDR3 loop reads CASSPRDRNEAFF. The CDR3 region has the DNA TGTGCCAGCAGCCCCCGGGACAGGAATGAAGCTTTCTTT.

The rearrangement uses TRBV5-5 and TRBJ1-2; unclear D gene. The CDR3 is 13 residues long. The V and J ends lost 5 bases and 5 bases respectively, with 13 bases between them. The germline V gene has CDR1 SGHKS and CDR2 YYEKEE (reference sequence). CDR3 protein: CASSSDTLYGYTF. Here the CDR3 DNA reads TGTGCCAGCAGTTCTGACACCCTTTATGGCTACACCTTC.

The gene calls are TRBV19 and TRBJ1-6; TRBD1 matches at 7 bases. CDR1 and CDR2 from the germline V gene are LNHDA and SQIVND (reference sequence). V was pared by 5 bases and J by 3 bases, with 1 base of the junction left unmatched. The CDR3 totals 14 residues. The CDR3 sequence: CASSDRDYNSPLHF. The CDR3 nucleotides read TGTGCCAGTAGTGACAGGGACTATAATTCACCCCTCCACTTT.

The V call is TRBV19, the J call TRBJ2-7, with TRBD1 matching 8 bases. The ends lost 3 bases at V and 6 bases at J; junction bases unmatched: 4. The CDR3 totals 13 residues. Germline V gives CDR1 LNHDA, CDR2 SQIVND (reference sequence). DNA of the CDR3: TGTGCCAGTAGTATTGTCGACAGGGGCGAGCAGTACTTC. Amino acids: CASSIVDRGEQYF.

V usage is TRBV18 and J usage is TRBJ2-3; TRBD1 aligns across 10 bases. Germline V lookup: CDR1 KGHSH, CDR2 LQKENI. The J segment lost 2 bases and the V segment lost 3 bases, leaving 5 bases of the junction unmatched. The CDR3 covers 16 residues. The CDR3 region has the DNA TGTGCCAGCTCACCCCGGACAGGGGGGTCCACAGATACGCAGTATTTT. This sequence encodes CASSPRTGGSTDTQYF.

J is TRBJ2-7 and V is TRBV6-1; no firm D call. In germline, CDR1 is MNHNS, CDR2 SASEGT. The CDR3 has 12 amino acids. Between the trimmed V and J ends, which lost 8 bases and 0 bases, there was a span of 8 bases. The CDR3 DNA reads TGTGCCAGCTCACCGAGCTCCTACGAGCAGTACTTC. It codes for CASSPSSYEQYF.

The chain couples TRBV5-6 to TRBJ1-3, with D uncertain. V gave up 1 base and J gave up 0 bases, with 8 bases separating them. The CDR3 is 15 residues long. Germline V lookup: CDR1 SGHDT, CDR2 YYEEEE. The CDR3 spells CASSLFTSSGNTIYF. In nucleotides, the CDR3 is TGTGCCAGCAGCTTGTTCACGAGCTCTGGAAACACCATATATTTT.

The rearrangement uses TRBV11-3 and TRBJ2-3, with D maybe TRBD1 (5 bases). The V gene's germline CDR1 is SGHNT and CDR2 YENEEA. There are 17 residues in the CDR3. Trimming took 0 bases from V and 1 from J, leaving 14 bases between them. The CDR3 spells CASSLDGSRGGTDTQYF. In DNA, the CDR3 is TGTGCCAGCAGCTTAGATGGTTCTAGGGGCGGCACAGATACGCAGTATTTT.

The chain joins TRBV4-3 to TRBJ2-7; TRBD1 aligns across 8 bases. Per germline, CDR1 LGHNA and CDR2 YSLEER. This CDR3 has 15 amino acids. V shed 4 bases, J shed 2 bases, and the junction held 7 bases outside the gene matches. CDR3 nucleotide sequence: TGCGCCAGCAGCCTTTGGACAGGGAGTCCCTACGAGCAGTACTTC. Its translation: CASSLWTGSPYEQYF.

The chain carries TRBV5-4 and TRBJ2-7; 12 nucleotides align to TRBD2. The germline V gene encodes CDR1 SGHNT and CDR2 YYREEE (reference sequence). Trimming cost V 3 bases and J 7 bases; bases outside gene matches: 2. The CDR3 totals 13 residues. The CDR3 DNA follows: TGTGCCAGCAGCTGGACTAGCGGGAATGAGCAGTACTTC. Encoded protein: CASSWTSGNEQYF.

The CDR3, as DNA: TGCGCCAGCAGCCAAGATAGAGGGACAGGGCCGGAGACCCAGTACTTC. Amino acid sequence: CASSQDRGTGPETQYF. The chain uses TRBV4-3 and TRBJ2-5, with 9 bases aligning to TRBD1. CDR1 is LGHNA and CDR2 is YSLEER in the germline V gene. The length of the CDR3 is 16 residues. V lost 0 bases and J lost 5; bases outside the gene matches: 7.

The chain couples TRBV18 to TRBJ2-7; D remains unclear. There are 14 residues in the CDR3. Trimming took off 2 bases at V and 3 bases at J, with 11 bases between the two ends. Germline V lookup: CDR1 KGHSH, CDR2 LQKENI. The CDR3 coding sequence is TGTGCCAGCTCACCAATTTACGTAGACTACGAGCAGTACTTC. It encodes CASSPIYVDYEQYF.

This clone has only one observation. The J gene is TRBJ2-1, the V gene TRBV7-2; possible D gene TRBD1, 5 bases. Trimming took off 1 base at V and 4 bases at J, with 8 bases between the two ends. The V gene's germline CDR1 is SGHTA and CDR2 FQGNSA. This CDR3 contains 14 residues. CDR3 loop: CASSLDKGYNEQFF. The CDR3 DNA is TGTGCCAGCAGCTTAGACAAGGGGTACAATGAGCAGTTCTTC. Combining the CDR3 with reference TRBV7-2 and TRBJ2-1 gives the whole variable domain GAGVSQSPSNKVTEKGKDVELRCDPISGHTALYWYRQSLGQGLEFLIYFQGNSAPDKSGLPSDRFSAERTGGSVSTLTIQRTQQEDSAVYLCASSLDKGYNEQFFGPGTRLTVL.

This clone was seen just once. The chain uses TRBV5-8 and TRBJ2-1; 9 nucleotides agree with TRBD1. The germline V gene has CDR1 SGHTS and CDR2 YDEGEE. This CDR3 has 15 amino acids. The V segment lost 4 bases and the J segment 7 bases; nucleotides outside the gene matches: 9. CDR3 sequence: CASSLRDRALNEQFF. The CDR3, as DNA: TGTGCCAGCAGCCTCCGGGACAGGGCCCTTAATGAGCAGTTCTTC.

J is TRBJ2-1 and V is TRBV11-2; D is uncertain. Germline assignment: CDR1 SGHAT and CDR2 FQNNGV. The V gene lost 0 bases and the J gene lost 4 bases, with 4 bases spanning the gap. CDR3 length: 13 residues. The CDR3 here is CASSLEEYNEQFF. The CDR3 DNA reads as TGTGCCAGCAGCTTAGAGGAGTACAATGAGCAGTTCTTC.

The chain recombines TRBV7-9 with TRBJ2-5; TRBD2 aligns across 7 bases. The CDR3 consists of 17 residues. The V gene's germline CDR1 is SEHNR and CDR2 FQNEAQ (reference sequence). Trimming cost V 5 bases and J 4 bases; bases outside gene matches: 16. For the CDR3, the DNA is TGTGCCAGCAGCGTGCGAGGTCCGGGACTAAGGGGAGAGACCCAGTACTTC. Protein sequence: CASSVRGPGLRGETQYF.

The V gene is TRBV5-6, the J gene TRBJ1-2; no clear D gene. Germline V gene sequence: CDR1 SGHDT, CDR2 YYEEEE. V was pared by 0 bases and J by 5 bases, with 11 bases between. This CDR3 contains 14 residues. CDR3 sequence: CASSLEAGTYGYTF. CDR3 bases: TGTGCCAGCAGCTTGGAAGCAGGAACATATGGCTACACCTTC.